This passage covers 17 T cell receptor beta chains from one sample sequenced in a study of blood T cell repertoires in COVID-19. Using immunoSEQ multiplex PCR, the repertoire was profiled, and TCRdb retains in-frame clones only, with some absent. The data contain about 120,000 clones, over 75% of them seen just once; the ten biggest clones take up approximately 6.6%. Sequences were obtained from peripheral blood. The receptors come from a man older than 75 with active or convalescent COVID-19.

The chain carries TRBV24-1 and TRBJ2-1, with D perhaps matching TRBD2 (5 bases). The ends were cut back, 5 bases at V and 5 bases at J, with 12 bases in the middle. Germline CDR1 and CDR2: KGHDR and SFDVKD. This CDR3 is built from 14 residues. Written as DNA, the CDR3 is TGTGCCACCAGTGGGAGGCAGCCAAACAATGAGCAGTTCTTC. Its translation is CATSGRQPNNEQFF.

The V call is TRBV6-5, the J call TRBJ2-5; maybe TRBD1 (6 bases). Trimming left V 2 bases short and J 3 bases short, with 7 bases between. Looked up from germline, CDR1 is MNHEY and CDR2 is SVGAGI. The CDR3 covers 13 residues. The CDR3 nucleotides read TGTGCCAGCAGTTACAGGGGGAAAGAGACCCAGTACTTC. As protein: CASSYRGKETQYF.

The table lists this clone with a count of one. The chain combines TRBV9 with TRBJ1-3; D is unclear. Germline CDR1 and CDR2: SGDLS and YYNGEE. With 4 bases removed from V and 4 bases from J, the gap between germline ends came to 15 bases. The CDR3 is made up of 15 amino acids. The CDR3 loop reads CASSFTDAGGNTIYF. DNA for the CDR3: TGTGCCAGCAGCTTCACGGACGCGGGAGGAAACACCATATATTTT.

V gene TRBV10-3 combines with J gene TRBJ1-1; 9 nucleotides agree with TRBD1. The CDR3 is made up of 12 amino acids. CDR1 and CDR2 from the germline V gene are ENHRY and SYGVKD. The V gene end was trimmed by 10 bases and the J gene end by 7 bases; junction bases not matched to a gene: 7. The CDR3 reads CATIGGQGEAFF. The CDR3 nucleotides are TGTGCCACCATTGGGGGACAGGGTGAAGCTTTCTTT.

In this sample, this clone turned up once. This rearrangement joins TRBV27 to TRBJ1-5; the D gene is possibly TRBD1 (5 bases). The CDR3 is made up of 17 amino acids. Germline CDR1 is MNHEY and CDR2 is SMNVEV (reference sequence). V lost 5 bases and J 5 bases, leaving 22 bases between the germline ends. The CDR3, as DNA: TGTGCCAGCAGTCCCCCCCCAGGGATCCAAGGCTATCAGCCCCAGCATTTT. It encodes CASSPPPGIQGYQPQHF.

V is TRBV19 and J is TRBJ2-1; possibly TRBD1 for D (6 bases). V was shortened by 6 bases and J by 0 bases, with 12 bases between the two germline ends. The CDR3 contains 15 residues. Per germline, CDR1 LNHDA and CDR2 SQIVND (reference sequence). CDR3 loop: CASSNQGYSYNEQFF. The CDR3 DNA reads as TGTGCCAGTAGCAATCAGGGGTACTCCTACAATGAGCAGTTCTTC.

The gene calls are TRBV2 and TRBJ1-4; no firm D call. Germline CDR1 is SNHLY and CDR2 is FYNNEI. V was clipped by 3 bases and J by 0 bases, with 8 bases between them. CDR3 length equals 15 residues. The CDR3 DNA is TGTGCCAGCAGTGAGGAGGAGCCAACTAATGAAAAACTGTTTTTT. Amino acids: CASSEEEPTNEKLFF.

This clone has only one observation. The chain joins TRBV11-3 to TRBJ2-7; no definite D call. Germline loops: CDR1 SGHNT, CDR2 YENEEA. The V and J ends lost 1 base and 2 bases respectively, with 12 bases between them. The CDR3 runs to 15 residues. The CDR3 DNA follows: TGTGCCAGCAGCTTAGGCCCCCTACCGGCCTACGAGCAGTACTTC. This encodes CASSLGPLPAYEQYF.

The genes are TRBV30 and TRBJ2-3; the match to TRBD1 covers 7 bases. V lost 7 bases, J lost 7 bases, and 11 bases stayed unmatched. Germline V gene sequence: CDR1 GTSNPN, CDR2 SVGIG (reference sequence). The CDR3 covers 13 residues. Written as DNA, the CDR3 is TGTGCCTTAAGGGACAGCGGACGGAATACGCAGTATTTT. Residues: CALRDSGRNTQYF.

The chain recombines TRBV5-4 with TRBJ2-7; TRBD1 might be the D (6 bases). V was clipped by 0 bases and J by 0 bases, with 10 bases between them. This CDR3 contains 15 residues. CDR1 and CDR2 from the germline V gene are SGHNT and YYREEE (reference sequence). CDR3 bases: TGTGCCAGCAGCTTGGACAGGGCTACCTCCTACGAGCAGTACTTC. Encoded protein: CASSLDRATSYEQYF.

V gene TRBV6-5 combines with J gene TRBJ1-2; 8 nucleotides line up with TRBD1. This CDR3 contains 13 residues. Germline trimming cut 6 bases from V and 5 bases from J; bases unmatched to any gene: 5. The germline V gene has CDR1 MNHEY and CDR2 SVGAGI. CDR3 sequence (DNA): TGTGCCAGCAGGATGGACAGGGAGTATGGCTACACCTTC. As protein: CASRMDREYGYTF.

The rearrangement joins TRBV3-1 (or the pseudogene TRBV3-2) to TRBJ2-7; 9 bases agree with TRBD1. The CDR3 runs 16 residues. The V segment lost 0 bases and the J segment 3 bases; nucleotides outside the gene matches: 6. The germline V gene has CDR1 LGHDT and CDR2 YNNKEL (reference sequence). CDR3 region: CASSQDWGQGHYEQYF. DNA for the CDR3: TGTGCCAGCAGCCAAGACTGGGGACAGGGACACTACGAGCAGTACTTC.

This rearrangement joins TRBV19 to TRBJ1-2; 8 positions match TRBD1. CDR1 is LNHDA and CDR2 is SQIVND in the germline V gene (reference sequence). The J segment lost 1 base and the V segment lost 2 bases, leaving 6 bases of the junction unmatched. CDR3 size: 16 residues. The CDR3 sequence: CASSIPGTGVNYGYTF. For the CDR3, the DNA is TGTGCCAGTAGTATACCAGGGACAGGAGTTAACTATGGCTACACCTTC.

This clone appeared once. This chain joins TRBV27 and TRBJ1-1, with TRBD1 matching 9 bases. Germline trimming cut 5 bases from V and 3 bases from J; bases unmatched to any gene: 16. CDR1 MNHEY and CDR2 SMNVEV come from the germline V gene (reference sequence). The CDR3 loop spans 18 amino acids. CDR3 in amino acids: CASSTRQGVDYTDTEAFF. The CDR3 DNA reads TGTGCCAGCAGTACCAGACAGGGGGTGGATTATACGGACACTGAAGCTTTCTTT.

The CDR3 region is CASSPETGNYGQPQHF. CDR3 DNA sequence: TGTGCCAGCAGTCCAGAGACAGGGAACTATGGTCAGCCCCAGCATTTT. This sequence joins TRBV2 and TRBJ1-5; 7 bases align to TRBD1. Germline assignment: CDR1 SNHLY and CDR2 FYNNEI. Germline trimming cut 5 bases from V and 6 bases from J; bases unmatched to any gene: 13. This CDR3 is 16 amino acids long.

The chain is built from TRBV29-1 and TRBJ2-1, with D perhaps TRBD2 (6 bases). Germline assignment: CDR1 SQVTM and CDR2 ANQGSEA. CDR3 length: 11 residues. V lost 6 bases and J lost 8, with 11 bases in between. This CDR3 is CSVATSYEQFF. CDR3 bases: TGCAGCGTGGCAACTAGCTATGAGCAGTTCTTC.

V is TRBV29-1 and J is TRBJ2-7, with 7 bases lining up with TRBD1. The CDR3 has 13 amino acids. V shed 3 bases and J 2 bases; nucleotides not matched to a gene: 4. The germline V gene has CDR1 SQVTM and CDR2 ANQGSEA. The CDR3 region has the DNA TGCAGCGTTGAGGGGGACAGCCCCTACGAGCAGTACTTC. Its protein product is CSVEGDSPYEQYF.